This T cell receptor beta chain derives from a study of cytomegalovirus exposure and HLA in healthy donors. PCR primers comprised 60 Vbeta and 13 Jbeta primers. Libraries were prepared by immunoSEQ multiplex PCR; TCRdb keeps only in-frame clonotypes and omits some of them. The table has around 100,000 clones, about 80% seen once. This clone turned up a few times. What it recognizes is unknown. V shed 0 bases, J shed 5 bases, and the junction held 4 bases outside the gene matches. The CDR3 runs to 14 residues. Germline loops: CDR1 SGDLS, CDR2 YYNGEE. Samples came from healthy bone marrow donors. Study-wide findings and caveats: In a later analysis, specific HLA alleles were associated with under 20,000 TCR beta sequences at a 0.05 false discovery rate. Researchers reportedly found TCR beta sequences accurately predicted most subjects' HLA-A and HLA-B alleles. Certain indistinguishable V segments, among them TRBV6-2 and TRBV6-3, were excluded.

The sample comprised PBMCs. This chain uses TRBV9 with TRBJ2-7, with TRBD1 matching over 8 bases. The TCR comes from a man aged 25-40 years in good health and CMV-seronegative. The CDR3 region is CASSVGDRSNEQYF. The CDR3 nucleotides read TGTGCCAGCAGCGTAGGGGACAGGTCCAACGAGCAGTACTTC.